Listed below are T cell receptor beta chains from one sample, sequenced in a study of blood T cell repertoires in COVID-19. The repertoire was sequenced with immunoSEQ multiplex PCR; TCRdb's copy has only in-frame clones and lacks some. The repertoire holds tens of thousands of clones, with more than 85% as singletons. The sequenced sample was peripheral blood. These receptors came from a man in his sixties with acute or convalescent COVID-19. Each CDR3 is given with its conserved first and last residue. A D gene is named only where the DNA matches it firmly. Some rows mark clone size as missing; the rest say once, few, many or name a class of expanded clone.

V gene	J gene	D gene	clone size	CDR3 protein	CDR3 DNA
TRBV5-6	TRBJ2-5	NA	NA	CASSLARQGGETQYF	TGTGCCAGCAGCTTGGCCCGGCAGGGCGGAGAGACCCAGTACTTC
TRBV11-2	TRBJ2-1	NA	NA	CASSDEDRNNEQFF	TGTGCCAGCAGCGATGAGGACAGAAACAATGAGCAGTTCTTC
TRBV19	TRBJ2-5	NA	NA	CASSGGYQETQYF	TGTGCCAGTAGTGGAGGGTACCAAGAGACCCAGTACTTC
TRBV5-1	TRBJ2-1	TRBD2	NA	CASSLGPSTSGMGLFF	TGCGCCAGCAGCTTAGGCCCCTCGACTAGCGGGATGGGGCTGTTCTTC
TRBV9	TRBJ2-2	TRBD1	NA	CASSPLTGGDITGELFF	TGTGCCAGCAGCCCATTGACAGGGGGCGATATCACCGGGGAGCTGTTTTTT
TRBV7-2	TRBJ2-7	TRBD1	NA	CASSTRTGETYEQYF	TGTGCCAGCAGCACGCGGACAGGGGAGACCTACGAGCAGTACTTC
TRBV19	TRBJ2-2	NA	NA	CASSTVNPPNTGELFF	TGTGCCAGTAGTACAGTTAACCCTCCGAACACCGGGGAGCTGTTTTTT
TRBV28	TRBJ2-7	TRBD1	NA	CASSFKRLAGTARYEQYF	TGTGCCAGCAGTTTTAAGCGACTTGCCGGGACAGCCAGATACGAGCAGTACTTC
TRBV10-1	TRBJ1-5	NA	NA	CARPGAQHF	TGCGCCCGCCCCGGAGCCCAGCATTTT
TRBV19	TRBJ1-6	TRBD1	NA	CASTPEQGANSPLHF	TGTGCCAGCACGCCCGAGCAGGGGGCGAATTCACCCCTCCACTTT
TRBV2	TRBJ2-7	TRBD1	once	CASSYTNDRGENYEQYF	TGTGCCAGCAGTTACACCAACGACAGGGGAGAAAACTACGAGCAGTACTTC
TRBV28	TRBJ2-1	NA	NA	CASSPATRSIGNEQFF	TGTGCCAGCAGTCCCGCGACTAGAAGCATTGGCAATGAGCAGTTCTTC
TRBV6-5	TRBJ1-1	TRBD1	NA	CASSYGGQGNTEAFF	TGTGCCAGCAGTTACGGGGGACAGGGGAACACTGAAGCTTTCTTT
TRBV24-1	TRBJ2-4	TRBD1	NA	CATSDGTGSDIQYF	TGTGCCACCAGTGATGGGACAGGGAGTGACATTCAGTACTTC
TRBV29-1	TRBJ1-5	NA	NA	CSVEDEVVPQPQHF	TGCAGCGTTGAAGATGAAGTAGTTCCTCAGCCCCAGCATTTT
TRBV19	TRBJ1-1	TRBD1	NA	CASSKDRGGTEAFF	TGTGCCAGTAGTAAGGACAGGGGTGGTACTGAAGCTTTCTTT
TRBV6-5	TRBJ2-2	NA	NA	CASSYTGGSNTGELFF	TGTGCCAGCAGTTACACAGGAGGGTCGAACACCGGGGAGCTGTTTTTT
TRBV12-3/TRBV12-4	TRBJ2-7	NA	NA	CASSLPPGSKQYF	TGTGCCAGCAGTCTGCCCCCGGGTAGCAAGCAGTACTTC
TRBV30	TRBJ1-4	TRBD1	NA	CAWSVGTGVGEKLFF	TGTGCCTGGAGTGTGGGGACAGGGGTTGGAGAAAAACTGTTTTTT
TRBV5-4	TRBJ2-7	TRBD2	NA	CASSSLAGGLEQYF	TGTGCCAGCAGCTCCCTAGCGGGAGGGCTCGAGCAGTACTTC
TRBV7-2	TRBJ2-7	NA	NA	CASSLAGGTYEQYF	TGTGCCAGCAGCTTAGCGGGAGGAACCTACGAGCAGTACTTC
TRBV10-2	TRBJ2-1	TRBD2	once	CVTRTSGNNEQFF	TGCGTCACGAGGACTAGCGGAAACAATGAGCAGTTCTTC
TRBV5-6	TRBJ2-1	NA	NA	CASSFQGNEQFF	TGTGCCAGCAGCTTTCAGGGCAATGAGCAGTTCTTC
TRBV28	TRBJ1-5	NA	NA	CASSLRVSRNQPQHF	TGTGCCAGCAGTTTACGAGTAAGTCGCAATCAGCCCCAGCATTTT
TRBV9	TRBJ2-3	NA	NA	CASSADWGPDTQYF	TGTGCCAGCAGCGCGGATTGGGGCCCAGATACGCAGTATTTT
TRBV19	TRBJ1-6	NA	NA	CASSGGTESPLHF	TGTGCCAGTAGTGGGGGGACGGAGTCACCCCTCCACTTT
TRBV28	TRBJ1-2	NA	NA	CASRLQALNGYTF	TGTGCCAGCAGGCTGCAGGCGCTGAATGGCTACACCTTC
TRBV12-3/TRBV12-4	TRBJ2-5	TRBD1	NA	CASRDRWRKTQYF	TGTGCCAGCCGGGACAGGTGGAGAAAGACCCAGTACTTC
TRBV7-2	TRBJ2-3	NA	NA	CASSLRPAAPSTDTQYF	TGTGCCAGCAGCTTACGACCAGCGGCTCCTAGCACAGATACGCAGTATTTT
TRBV21-1	TRBJ1-1	NA	NA	CASSNPQPGNGTEAFF	TGTGCCAGCAGCAATCCCCAACCGGGTAACGGCACTGAAGCTTTCTTT
TRBV27	TRBJ2-1	TRBD2	once	CASSSLIRLAGEDNEQFF	TGTGCCAGCAGTTCCCTAATTAGACTAGCGGGAGAGGACAATGAGCAGTTCTTC
TRBV27	TRBJ1-2	TRBD1	NA	CASSVFQGAYGYTF	TGTGCCAGCAGTGTCTTCCAGGGGGCCTATGGCTACACCTTC
TRBV9	TRBJ2-2	TRBD1	NA	CASSAEQRGPGELFF	TGTGCCAGCAGCGCAGAACAGAGGGGGCCCGGGGAGCTGTTTTTT
TRBV24-1	TRBJ2-7	TRBD2	once	CATSAGTSSYEQYF	TGTGCCACCAGTGCCGGGACTAGCTCCTACGAGCAGTACTTC
TRBV12-3/TRBV12-4	TRBJ2-7	NA	NA	CASSLGLTYEQYF	TGTGCCAGCAGTTTGGGCCTAACCTACGAGCAGTACTTC
TRBV5-4	TRBJ1-5	NA	NA	CASSLDAGEGQPQHF	TGTGCCAGCAGCTTGGATGCGGGGGAGGGTCAGCCCCAGCATTTT
TRBV11-1	TRBJ2-3	NA	NA	CASSPQTDTQYF	TGTGCCAGCAGCCCGCAGACAGATACGCAGTATTTT
TRBV6-6	TRBJ1-1	NA	NA	CASSSRSEAFF	TGTGCCAGCAGTTCGAGGTCAGAAGCTTTCTTT
TRBV7-9	TRBJ1-2	NA	NA	CASSLAQWEVNYGYTF	TGTGCCAGCAGCTTAGCGCAATGGGAGGTTAACTATGGCTACACCTTC
TRBV27	TRBJ1-2	NA	NA	CASSSESGYTF	TGTGCCAGCAGTTCGGAGTCGGGCTACACCTTC
TRBV28	TRBJ1-4	TRBD1	NA	CASQGARGHSEKLFF	TGTGCCAGCCAGGGGGCCCGGGGCCACTCTGAAAAACTGTTTTTT
TRBV29-1	TRBJ2-5	NA	NA	CSVEVRRGVSETQYF	TGCAGCGTTGAAGTCCGCAGGGGTGTATCGGAGACCCAGTACTTC
TRBV10-2	TRBJ2-7	NA	NA	CASSATAYEQYF	TGCGCCAGCAGTGCTACAGCCTACGAGCAGTACTTC
TRBV11-1	TRBJ2-7	TRBD1	NA	CASSLGQGVVREQYF	TGTGCCAGCAGCTTAGGACAGGGGGTAGTACGCGAGCAGTACTTC
TRBV30	TRBJ2-7	NA	NA	CAWKGAKAYEQYF	TGTGCCTGGAAGGGAGCGAAAGCCTACGAGCAGTACTTC
TRBV24-1	TRBJ2-5	TRBD1	NA	CATSDPTGGGETQYF	TGTGCCACCAGTGACCCTACAGGGGGCGGGGAGACCCAGTACTTC
TRBV4-2	TRBJ2-7	NA	NA	CASSQVESYEQYF	TGTGCCAGCAGCCAAGTGGAGTCCTACGAGCAGTACTTC
TRBV29-1	TRBJ2-5	NA	once	CSVRLDRQETQYF	TGCAGCGTTCGTCTCGACAGACAAGAGACCCAGTACTTC